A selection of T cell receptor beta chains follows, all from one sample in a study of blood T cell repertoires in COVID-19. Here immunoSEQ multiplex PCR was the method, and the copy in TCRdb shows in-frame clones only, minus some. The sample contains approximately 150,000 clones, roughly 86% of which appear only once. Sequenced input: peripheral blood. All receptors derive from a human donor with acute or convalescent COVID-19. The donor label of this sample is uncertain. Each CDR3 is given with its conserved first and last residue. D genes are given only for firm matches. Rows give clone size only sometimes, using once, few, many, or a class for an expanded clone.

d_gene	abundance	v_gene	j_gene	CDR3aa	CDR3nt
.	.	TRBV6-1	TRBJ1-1	CASSDPFAGGAFF	TGTGCCAGCAGTGATCCATTCGCGGGGGGGGCTTTCTTT
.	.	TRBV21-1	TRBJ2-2	CASSKGVSGGPFGELFF	TGTGCCAGCAGCAAAGGGGTCAGCGGGGGCCCGTTCGGGGAGCTGTTTTTT
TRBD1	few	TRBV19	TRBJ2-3	CASSADRGQADTQYF	TGTGCCAGTAGTGCGGACAGGGGGCAGGCAGATACGCAGTATTTT
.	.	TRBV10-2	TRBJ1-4	CASSEVVGEGKLFF	TGCGCCAGCAGTGAAGTCGTAGGGGAGGGAAAACTGTTTTTT
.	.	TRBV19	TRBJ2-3	CASSGPQPEGHPSTDTQYF	TGTGCCAGTAGTGGACCCCAACCCGAGGGACACCCTAGCACAGATACGCAGTATTTT
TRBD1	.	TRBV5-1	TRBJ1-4	CASSWDRVTNEKLFF	TGCGCCAGCAGCTGGGACAGGGTAACTAATGAAAAACTGTTTTTT
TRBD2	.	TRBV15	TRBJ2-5	CATSSGGASRVETQYF	TGTGCCACCAGCAGCGGGGGGGCCTCAAGGGTAGAGACCCAGTACTTC
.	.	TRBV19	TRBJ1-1	CASKTWAGLNTEAFF	TGTGCCAGTAAGACTTGGGCAGGGCTTAACACTGAAGCTTTCTTT
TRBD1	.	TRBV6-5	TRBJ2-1	CASSYGDRRNNEQFF	TGTGCCAGCAGTTACGGGGACAGGAGGAACAATGAGCAGTTCTTC
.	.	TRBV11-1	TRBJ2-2	CASSLGVKQGTGELFF	TGTGCCAGCAGCTTAGGTGTGAAGCAGGGAACCGGGGAGCTGTTTTTT
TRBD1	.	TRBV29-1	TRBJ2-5	CSVGDSQETQYF	TGCAGCGTTGGGGACAGCCAAGAGACCCAGTACTTC
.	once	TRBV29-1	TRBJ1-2	CSVDLGRGDGYTF	TGCAGCGTTGATCTGGGGAGGGGCGATGGCTACACCTTC
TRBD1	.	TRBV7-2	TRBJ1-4	CASSIRQGGEKLFF	TGTGCCAGCAGCATCCGACAGGGGGGAGAAAAACTGTTTTTT
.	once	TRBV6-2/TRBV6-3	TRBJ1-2	CASSYGGWQGSGYTF	TGTGCCAGCAGTTACGGCGGTTGGCAGGGTAGTGGCTACACCTTC
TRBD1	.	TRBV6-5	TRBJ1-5	CASSYSGTDNQPQHF	TGTGCCAGCAGTTATTCCGGGACAGACAATCAGCCCCAGCATTTT
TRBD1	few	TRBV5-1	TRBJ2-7	CASSSGTASYEQYF	TGCGCCAGCAGCTCCGGGACAGCCTCCTACGAGCAGTACTTC
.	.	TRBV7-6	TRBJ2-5	CASSLAGGGGETQYF	TGTGCCAGCAGCTTAGCAGGGGGGGGAGGAGAGACCCAGTACTTC
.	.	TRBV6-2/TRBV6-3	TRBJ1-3	CASSYRVGDSGNTIYF	TGTGCCAGCAGTTACCGCGTGGGAGACTCTGGAAACACCATATATTTT
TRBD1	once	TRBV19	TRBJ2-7	CATEGQGYEQYF	TGTGCCACCGAGGGACAGGGCTACGAGCAGTACTTC
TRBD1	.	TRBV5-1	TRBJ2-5	CASSGTGGPGGETQYF	TGCGCCAGCAGCGGGACAGGGGGACCGGGCGGGGAGACCCAGTACTTC
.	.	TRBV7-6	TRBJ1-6	CASSGRGSYNSPLHF	TGTGCCAGCAGCGGCAGGGGATCCTATAATTCACCCCTCCACTTT
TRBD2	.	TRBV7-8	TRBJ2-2	CASSPRTSGGTGELFF	TGTGCCAGCAGCCCCCGGACTAGCGGGGGGACCGGGGAGCTGTTTTTT
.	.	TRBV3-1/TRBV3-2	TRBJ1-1	CASSRGGNTEAFF	TGTGCCAGCAGCCGCGGAGGGAACACTGAAGCTTTCTTT
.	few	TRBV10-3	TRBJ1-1	CAIRGTGSTEAFF	TGTGCCATCCGCGGTACAGGTAGCACTGAAGCTTTCTTT
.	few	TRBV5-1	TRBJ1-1	CASRLRGDTEAFF	TGCGCCAGCCGCCTCCGGGGGGACACTGAAGCTTTCTTT
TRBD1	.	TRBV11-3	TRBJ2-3	CASSSGQGSTDTQYF	TGTGCCAGCAGCTCCGGACAGGGTAGCACAGATACGCAGTATTTT
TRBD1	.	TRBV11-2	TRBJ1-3	CASSSIDRGLAGNTIYF	TGTGCCAGCAGCTCAATCGACAGGGGGCTCGCTGGAAACACCATATATTTT
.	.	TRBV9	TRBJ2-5	CASSIRSGFQETQYF	TGTGCCAGCAGCATCAGGTCGGGATTCCAAGAGACCCAGTACTTC
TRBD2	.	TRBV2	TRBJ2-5	CASSAERGGLTETQYF	TGTGCCAGCAGTGCGGAGCGGGGGGGCCTAACTGAGACCCAGTACTTC
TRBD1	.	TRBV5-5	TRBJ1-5	CASSPQLQGANQPQHF	TGTGCCAGCAGCCCCCAATTACAGGGGGCGAATCAGCCCCAGCATTTT
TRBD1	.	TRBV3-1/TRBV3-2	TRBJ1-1	CASSQVGTGAFF	TGTGCCAGCAGCCAAGTGGGGACAGGGGCTTTCTTT
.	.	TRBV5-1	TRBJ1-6	CASSFGIVGDGSSPLHF	TGCGCCAGCAGCTTTGGGATAGTGGGGGACGGGAGCTCACCCCTCCACTTT
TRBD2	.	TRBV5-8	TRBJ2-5	CASSLGLAGGSQETQYF	TGTGCCAGCAGCTTGGGACTAGCGGGGGGATCCCAAGAGACCCAGTACTTC
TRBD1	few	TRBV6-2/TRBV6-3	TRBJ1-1	CASSYVRDRGSVTEAFF	TGTGCCAGCAGTTACGTCCGGGACAGGGGTTCAGTTACTGAAGCTTTCTTT
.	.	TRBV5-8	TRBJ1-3	CASSLASVGNTIYF	TGTGCCAGCAGCTTGGCCAGCGTTGGAAACACCATATATTTT
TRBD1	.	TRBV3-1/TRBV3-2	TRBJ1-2	CASTGTGQGWYGYTF	TGTGCCAGCACCGGAACTGGACAGGGGTGGTACGGCTACACCTTC
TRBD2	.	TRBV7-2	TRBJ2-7	CASSLVQRGSYEQYF	TGTGCCAGCAGCTTAGTCCAGCGGGGGAGCTACGAGCAGTACTTC
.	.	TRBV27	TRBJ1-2	CASSLDRIGGYTF	TGTGCCAGCAGTTTAGACAGGATAGGCGGCTACACCTTC
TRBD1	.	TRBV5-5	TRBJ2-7	CASTPAQGALLSSYEQYF	TGTGCCAGCACCCCCGCCCAGGGGGCCCTCCTCAGCTCCTACGAGCAGTACTTC
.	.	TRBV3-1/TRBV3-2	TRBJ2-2	CASREAGVSGELFF	TGTGCCAGCAGGGAAGCAGGGGTTTCCGGGGAGCTGTTTTTT
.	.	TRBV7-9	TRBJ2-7	CASSLGRHRGGEQYF	TGTGCCAGCAGCTTAGGTCGTCACAGGGGGGGCGAGCAGTACTTC
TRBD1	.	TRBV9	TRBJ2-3	CASSVGQGAGTDTQYF	TGTGCCAGCAGCGTAGGTCAGGGGGCAGGGACAGATACGCAGTATTTT
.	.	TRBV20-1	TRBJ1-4	CSASRSSEEKLFF	TGCAGTGCTAGTCGGAGTTCCGAGGAAAAACTGTTTTTT
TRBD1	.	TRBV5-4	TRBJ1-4	CASKGQGGEKLFF	TGTGCCAGCAAGGGACAGGGTGGTGAAAAACTGTTTTTT
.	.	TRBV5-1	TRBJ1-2	CASSLEAEPYGYTF	TGCGCCAGCAGCTTGGAGGCGGAACCCTATGGCTACACCTTC